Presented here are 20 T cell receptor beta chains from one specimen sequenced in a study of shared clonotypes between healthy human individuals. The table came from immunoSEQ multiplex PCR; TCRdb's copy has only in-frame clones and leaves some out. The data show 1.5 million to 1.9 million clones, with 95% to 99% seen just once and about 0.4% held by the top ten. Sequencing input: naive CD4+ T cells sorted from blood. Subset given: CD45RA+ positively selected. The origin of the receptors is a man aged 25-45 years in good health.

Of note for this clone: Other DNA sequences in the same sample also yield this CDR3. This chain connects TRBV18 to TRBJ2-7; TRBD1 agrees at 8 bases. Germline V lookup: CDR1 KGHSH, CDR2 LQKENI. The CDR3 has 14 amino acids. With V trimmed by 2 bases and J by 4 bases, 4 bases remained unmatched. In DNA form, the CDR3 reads TGTGCCAGCTCACCAATCCAGGGGGCTTACGAGCAGTACTTC. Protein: CASSPIQGAYEQYF.

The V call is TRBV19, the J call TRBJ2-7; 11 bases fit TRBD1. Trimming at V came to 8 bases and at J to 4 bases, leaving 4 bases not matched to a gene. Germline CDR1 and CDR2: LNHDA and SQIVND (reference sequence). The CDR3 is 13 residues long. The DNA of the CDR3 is TGTGCCAGTTCGGACAGGGGGCTATACGAGCAGTACTTC. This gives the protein CASSDRGLYEQYF.

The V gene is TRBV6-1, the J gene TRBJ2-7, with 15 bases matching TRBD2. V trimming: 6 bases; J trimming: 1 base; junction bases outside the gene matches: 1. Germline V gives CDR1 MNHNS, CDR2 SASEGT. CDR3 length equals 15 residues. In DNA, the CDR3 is TGTGCCAGCAGGGGACTAGCGGGGGGATCCTACGAGCAGTACTTC. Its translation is CASRGLAGGSYEQYF.

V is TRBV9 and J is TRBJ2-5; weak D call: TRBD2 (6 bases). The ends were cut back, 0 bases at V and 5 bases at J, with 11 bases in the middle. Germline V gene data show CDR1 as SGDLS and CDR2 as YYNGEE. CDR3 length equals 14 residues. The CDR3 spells CASSVGGVSETQYF. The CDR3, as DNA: TGTGCCAGCAGCGTAGGCGGGGTTTCGGAGACCCAGTACTTC.

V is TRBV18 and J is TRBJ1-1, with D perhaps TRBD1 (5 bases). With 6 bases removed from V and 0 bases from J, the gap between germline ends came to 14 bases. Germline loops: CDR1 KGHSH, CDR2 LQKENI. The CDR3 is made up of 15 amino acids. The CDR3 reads CASSPGAAMNTEAFF. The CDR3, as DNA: TGTGCCAGCTCCCCTGGGGCAGCCATGAACACTGAAGCTTTCTTT.

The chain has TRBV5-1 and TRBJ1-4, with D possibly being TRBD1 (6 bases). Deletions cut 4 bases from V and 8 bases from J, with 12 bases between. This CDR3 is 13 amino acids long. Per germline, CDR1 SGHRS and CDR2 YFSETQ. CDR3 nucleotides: TGCGCCAGCAGCCGGGGGGCTGGGGAAAAACTGTTTTTT. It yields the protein CASSRGAGEKLFF.

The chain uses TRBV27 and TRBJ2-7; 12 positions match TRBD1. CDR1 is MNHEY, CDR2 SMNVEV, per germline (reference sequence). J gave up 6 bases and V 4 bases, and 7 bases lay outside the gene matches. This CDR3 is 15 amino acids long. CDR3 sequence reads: CASSSRGTGGSEQYF. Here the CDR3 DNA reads TGTGCCAGCAGTTCCCGGGGGACAGGGGGCAGCGAGCAGTACTTC.

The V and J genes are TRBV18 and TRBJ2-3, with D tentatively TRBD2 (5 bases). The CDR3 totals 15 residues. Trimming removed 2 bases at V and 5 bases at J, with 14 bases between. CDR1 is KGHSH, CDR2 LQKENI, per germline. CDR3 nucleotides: TGTGCCAGCTCACCAAGAGGGCTACCCGGAGATACGCAGTATTTT. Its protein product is CASSPRGLPGDTQYF. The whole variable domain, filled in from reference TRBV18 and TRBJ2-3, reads NAGVMQNPRHLVRRRGQEARLRCSPMKGHSHVYWYRQLPEEGLKFMVYLQKENIIDESGMPKERFSAEFPKEGPSILRIQQVVRGDSAAYFCASSPRGLPGDTQYFGPGTRLTVL.

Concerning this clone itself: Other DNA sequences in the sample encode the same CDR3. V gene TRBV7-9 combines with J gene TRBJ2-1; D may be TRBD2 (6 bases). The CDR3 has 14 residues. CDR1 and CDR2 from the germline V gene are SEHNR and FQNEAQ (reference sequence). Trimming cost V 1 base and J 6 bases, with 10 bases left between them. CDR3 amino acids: CASSLGGGSNEQFF. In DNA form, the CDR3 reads TGTGCCAGCAGCTTAGGGGGAGGAAGCAATGAGCAGTTCTTC.

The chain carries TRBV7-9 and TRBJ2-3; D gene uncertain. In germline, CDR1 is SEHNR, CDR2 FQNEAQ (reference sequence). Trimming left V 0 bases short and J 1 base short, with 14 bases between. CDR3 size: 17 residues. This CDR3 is CASSLAFAEIRTDTQYF. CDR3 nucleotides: TGTGCCAGCAGCTTAGCGTTTGCGGAAATCCGCACAGATACGCAGTATTTT.

This chain's CDR3 is CASSDQSSSDTQYF. For the CDR3, the DNA is TGTGCCAGCAGTGATCAGAGTAGCTCAGATACGCAGTATTTT. The V gene is TRBV2, the J gene TRBJ2-3; D uncertain. CDR3 length: 14 residues. CDR1 and CDR2 from the germline V gene are SNHLY and FYNNEI. V gave up 3 bases and J gave up 4 bases, with 11 bases separating them.

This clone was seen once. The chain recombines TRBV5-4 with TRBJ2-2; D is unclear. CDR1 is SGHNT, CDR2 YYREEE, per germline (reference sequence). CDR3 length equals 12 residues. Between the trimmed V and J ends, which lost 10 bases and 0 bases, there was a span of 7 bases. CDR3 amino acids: CAHPSNTGELFF. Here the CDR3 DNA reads TGTGCCCACCCGTCGAACACCGGGGAGCTGTTTTTT.

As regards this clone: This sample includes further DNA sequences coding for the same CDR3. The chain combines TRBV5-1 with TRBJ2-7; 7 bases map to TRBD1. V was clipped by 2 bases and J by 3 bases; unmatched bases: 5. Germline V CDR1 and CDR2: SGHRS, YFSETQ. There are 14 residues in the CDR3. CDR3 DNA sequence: TGCGCCAGCAGCTTCGGGGACAGAGACTACGAGCAGTACTTC. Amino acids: CASSFGDRDYEQYF.

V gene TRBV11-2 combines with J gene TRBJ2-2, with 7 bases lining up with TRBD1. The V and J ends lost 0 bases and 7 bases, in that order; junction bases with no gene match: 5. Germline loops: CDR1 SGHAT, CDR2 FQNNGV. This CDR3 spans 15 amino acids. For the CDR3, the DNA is TGTGCCAGCAGCTTAGAAGGGGGCGGTATCGGGGAGCTGTTTTTT. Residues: CASSLEGGGIGELFF. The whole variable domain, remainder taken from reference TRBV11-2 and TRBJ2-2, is EAGVAQSPRYKIIEKRQSVAFWCNPISGHATLYWYQQILGQGPKLLIQFQNNGVVDDSQLPKDRFSAERLKGVDSTLKIQPAKLEDSAVYLCASSLEGGGIGELFFGEGSRLTVL.

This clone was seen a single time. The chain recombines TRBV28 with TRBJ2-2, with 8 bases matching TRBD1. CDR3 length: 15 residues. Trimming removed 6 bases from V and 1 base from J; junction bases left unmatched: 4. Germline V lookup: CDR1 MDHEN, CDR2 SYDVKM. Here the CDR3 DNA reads TGTGCCAGCAGGGGACAGGACCTGAACACCGGGGAGCTGTTTTTT. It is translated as CASRGQDLNTGELFF.

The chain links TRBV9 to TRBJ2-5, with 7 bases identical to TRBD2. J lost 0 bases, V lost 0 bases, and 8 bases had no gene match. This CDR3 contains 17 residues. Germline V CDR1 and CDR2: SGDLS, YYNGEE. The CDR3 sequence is CASSVAAASGHQETQYF. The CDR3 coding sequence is TGTGCCAGCAGCGTAGCTGCGGCTAGCGGACACCAAGAGACCCAGTACTTC.

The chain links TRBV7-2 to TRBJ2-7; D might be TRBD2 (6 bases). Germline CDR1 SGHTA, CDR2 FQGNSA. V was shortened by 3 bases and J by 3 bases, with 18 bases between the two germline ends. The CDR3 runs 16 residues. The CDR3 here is CASSFDSGGTFYEQYF. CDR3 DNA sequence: TGTGCCAGCAGCTTTGATTCTGGAGGGACCTTCTACGAGCAGTACTTC.

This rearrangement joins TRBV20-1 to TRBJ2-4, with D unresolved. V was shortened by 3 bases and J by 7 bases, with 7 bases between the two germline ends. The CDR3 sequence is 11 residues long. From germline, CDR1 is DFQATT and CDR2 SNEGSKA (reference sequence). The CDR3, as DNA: TGCAGTGCTAGTTCTGGGAACATTCAGTACTTC. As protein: CSASSGNIQYF.

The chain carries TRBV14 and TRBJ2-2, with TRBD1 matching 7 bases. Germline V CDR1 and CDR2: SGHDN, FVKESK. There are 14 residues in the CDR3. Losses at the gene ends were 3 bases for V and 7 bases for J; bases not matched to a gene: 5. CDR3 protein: CASSQRGRYGELFF. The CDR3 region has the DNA TGTGCCAGCAGCCAGAGGGGGCGATACGGGGAGCTGTTTTTT.

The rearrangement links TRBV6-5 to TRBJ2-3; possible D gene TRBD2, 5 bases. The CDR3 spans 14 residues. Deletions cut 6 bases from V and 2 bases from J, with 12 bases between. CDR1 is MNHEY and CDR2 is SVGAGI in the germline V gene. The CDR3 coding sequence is TGTGCCAGCAGATCACTAGGATTCACAGATACGCAGTATTTT. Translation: CASRSLGFTDTQYF.